These 32 T cell receptor beta chains came from one sample sequenced in a study of cytomegalovirus exposure and HLA in healthy donors. PCR amplification relied on 60 Vbeta primers (plus 13 Jbeta primers). Libraries were prepared by immunoSEQ multiplex PCR; TCRdb keeps only in-frame clonotypes and omits some of them. This sample has 170,000 or so clones, with almost 85% found just once. The specimen sequenced was PBMCs. Source of these receptors: a boy younger than 10 in good health and CMV-seronegative.

This clone appeared once. This CDR3 is CAISGGGGETQYF. In nucleotides, the CDR3 is TGTGCCATCAGTGGGGGGGGTGGAGAGACCCAGTACTTC. The genes are TRBV10-3 and TRBJ2-5, with 7 positions matching TRBD2. After removal of 4 bases from V and 4 bases from J, the junction contained 3 bases not matched to a gene. The CDR3 extends over 13 amino acids. Germline-derived CDR1 and CDR2 are ENHRY and SYGVKD.

V and J are TRBV28 and TRBJ1-2, with D maybe TRBD1 (5 bases). CDR1 MDHEN and CDR2 SYDVKM come from the germline V gene. Trimming took off 1 base at V and 2 bases at J, with 8 bases between the two ends. The CDR3 extends over 14 amino acids. CDR3: CASSLYGGNYGYTF. The CDR3 region has the DNA TGTGCCAGCAGTTTATATGGGGGGAACTATGGCTACACCTTC.

The chain links TRBV30 to TRBJ2-7; D possibly corresponds to TRBD2 (7 bases). The CDR3 has 14 amino acids. V was cut by 0 bases and J by 3 bases, with 12 bases left in between. CDR1 GTSNPN and CDR2 SVGIG come from the germline V gene (reference sequence). DNA of the CDR3: TGTGCCTGGAGTGTGGGGGGGCAGTTCTACGAGCAGTACTTC. It is translated as CAWSVGGQFYEQYF.

The chain is built from TRBV10-3 and TRBJ2-7, with 7 bases lining up with TRBD1. CDR3 length equals 16 residues. V dropped 0 bases and J dropped 1; count of bases not matched to a gene: 6. Germline CDR1 reads ENHRY; CDR2 reads SYGVKD. CDR3 region: CAISESPDRESYEQYF. Here the CDR3 DNA reads TGTGCCATCAGTGAGTCGCCCGACAGGGAGTCCTACGAGCAGTACTTC.

The rearrangement links TRBV19 to TRBJ2-1; 12 nucleotides align to TRBD2. Germline CDR1 and CDR2: LNHDA and SQIVND (reference sequence). This CDR3 is built from 17 residues. The ends lost 5 bases at V and 7 bases at J; junction bases unmatched: 12. This chain's CDR3 is CASSVPSGRAFSNEQFF. Here the CDR3 DNA reads TGTGCCAGTAGTGTCCCTAGCGGGAGGGCCTTCAGTAATGAGCAGTTCTTC.

The chain is built from TRBV19 and TRBJ2-1, with TRBD2 matching 8 bases. The CDR3 sequence is 14 residues long. Unmatched junction bases numbered 8, after V lost 5 bases and J lost 8 bases. CDR1 and CDR2 from the germline V gene are LNHDA and SQIVND (reference sequence). The DNA for the CDR3 is TGTGCCAGTAGTCGGATCGGGACTAGAGATGAGCAGTTCTTC. Translation gives CASSRIGTRDEQFF.

The chain is built from TRBV25-1 and TRBJ2-5; the D gene is possibly TRBD1 (6 bases). This CDR3 has 14 residues. Germline V gene sequence: CDR1 MGHDK, CDR2 SYGVNS. Trimming pared 1 base from V and 7 bases from J, leaving 13 bases between. The CDR3 here is CASSESTRGGTQYF. The CDR3 nucleotides read TGTGCCAGCAGTGAATCGACCAGGGGCGGGACCCAGTACTTC.

There are a few counts of this clone. The V and J genes are TRBV5-1 and TRBJ2-3; no clear D. Trimming took 1 base from V and 4 from J, leaving 10 bases between them. CDR3 size: 14 residues. From germline, CDR1 is SGHRS and CDR2 YFSETQ. CDR3 nucleotides: TGCGCCAGCAGCTTGCCCGAGTCGTCAGATACGCAGTATTTT. This codes for CASSLPESSDTQYF.

This clone was observed a few times. The rearrangement uses TRBV5-6 and TRBJ2-3; 8 positions match TRBD2. The CDR3 consists of 13 residues. Trimming at V came to 2 bases and at J to 4 bases, leaving 0 bases not matched to a gene. Per the germline V gene, CDR1 is SGHDT and CDR2 is YYEEEE. The CDR3 DNA follows: TGTGCCAGCAGCTTAGCGGGAGCAGATACGCAGTATTTT. It translates to CASSLAGADTQYF.

The CDR3 nucleotides are TGCGCCAGCAGCTTTCGTGGACAGGGGAACACCGGGGAGCTGTTTTTT. This sequence encodes CASSFRGQGNTGELFF. The chain has TRBV5-1 and TRBJ2-2; 8 nucleotides match TRBD1. The CDR3 has 16 amino acids. V lost 2 bases to trimming and J lost 1 base; unmatched junction nucleotides: 4. Germline CDR1 and CDR2: SGHRS and YFSETQ.

This clone turned up a few times. CDR3 sequence reads: CASSLEGDQPQHF. In nucleotides, the CDR3 is TGTGCCAGCAGCTTAGAAGGGGATCAGCCCCAGCATTTT. V gene TRBV7-9 combines with J gene TRBJ1-5; D might be TRBD1 (5 bases). The V and J ends lost 1 base and 5 bases respectively, with 6 bases between them. CDR3 length: 13 residues. Looked up from germline, CDR1 is SEHNR and CDR2 is FQNEAQ (reference sequence).

The chain combines TRBV2 with TRBJ2-1; 10 bases align to TRBD1. The CDR3 covers 16 residues. V lost 9 bases, J lost 3 bases, and 11 bases stayed unmatched. Germline V gives CDR1 SNHLY, CDR2 FYNNEI. In DNA, the CDR3 is TGTGCCAGTTTTAGACAGGGGGCTAATAGCTACAATGAGCAGTTCTTC. Translated: CASFRQGANSYNEQFF. Full variable domain (remainder filled in from reference TRBV2 and TRBJ2-1): EPEVTQTPSHQVTQMGQEVILRCVPISNHLYFYWYRQILGQKVEFLVSFYNNEISEKSEIFDDQFSVERPDGSNFTLKIRSTKLEDSAMYFCASFRQGANSYNEQFFGPGTRLTVL.

In DNA, the CDR3 is TGTGCCAGCAGCTTCATGGGACTAGCGGGAAACGAGCAGTACTTC. Amino acid sequence: CASSFMGLAGNEQYF. The J gene is TRBJ2-7, the V gene TRBV11-2; 13 nucleotides agree with TRBD2. The CDR3 consists of 15 residues. V dropped 3 bases and J dropped 5; count of bases not matched to a gene: 4. CDR1 and CDR2 (germline): SGHAT, FQNNGV.

The J gene is TRBJ1-1, the V gene TRBV28; D possibly corresponds to TRBD1 (5 bases). The length of the CDR3 is 14 residues. Per the germline V gene, CDR1 is MDHEN and CDR2 is SYDVKM. V gave up 5 bases and J gave up 5 bases, with 15 bases separating them. As DNA, the CDR3 is TGTGCCAGCAGTCGTCTCAGGACAAGTACTGAAGCTTTCTTT. Encoded protein: CASSRLRTSTEAFF.

The genes are TRBV10-1 and TRBJ2-1; TRBD2 aligns across 13 bases. The CDR3 is made up of 14 amino acids. After removal of 2 bases from V and 9 bases from J, the junction contained 1 base not matched to a gene. CDR1 and CDR2 from the germline V gene are WNHNN and SYGVQD (reference sequence). CDR3 protein: CASSEGLAGVEQFF. The CDR3, as DNA: TGCGCCAGCAGTGAGGGACTAGCGGGAGTTGAGCAGTTCTTC.

V is TRBV19 and J is TRBJ2-1, with 10 bases fitting TRBD1. CDR3 length: 15 amino acids. Trimming cost V 3 bases and J 6 bases; bases outside gene matches: 5. Germline lookup yields CDR1 LNHDA and CDR2 SQIVND (reference sequence). The CDR3 loop reads CASSIEDRGFNEQFF. CDR3 DNA sequence: TGTGCCAGTAGTATTGAGGACAGGGGGTTCAATGAGCAGTTCTTC.

J is TRBJ2-7 and V is TRBV18; D may be TRBD2 (6 bases). Trimming removed 1 base from V and 0 bases from J, with 10 bases in between. Germline V gene data show CDR1 as KGHSH and CDR2 as LQKENI. CDR3 length: 15 residues. CDR3 amino acids: CASSPRGGNSYEQYF. The CDR3, as DNA: TGTGCCAGCTCACCACGGGGCGGGAACTCCTACGAGCAGTACTTC.

This chain joins TRBV19 and TRBJ2-1, with TRBD1 as a possible D gene (6 bases). Trimming removed 3 bases at V and 7 bases at J, with 7 bases between. Germline loops: CDR1 LNHDA, CDR2 SQIVND (reference sequence). CDR3 length: 12 amino acids. The CDR3 is CASSIQGNEQFF. CDR3 DNA sequence: TGTGCCAGTAGTATTCAGGGGAATGAGCAGTTCTTC.

The chain couples TRBV6-8 to TRBJ2-7; TRBD2 agrees at 14 bases. CDR3 length: 19 residues. The V segment lost 0 bases and the J segment 5 bases; nucleotides outside the gene matches: 12. Germline assignment: CDR1 MNHGY and CDR2 SAAAGT. Here the CDR3 reads CASSYSPTKGLAGDDEQYF. The CDR3 DNA is TGTGCCAGCAGTTACTCACCGACAAAGGGACTAGCGGGAGACGACGAGCAGTACTTC.

The table lists this clone with a count of one. The chain carries TRBV27 and TRBJ2-3, with D maybe TRBD1 (6 bases). V was cut by 8 bases and J by 6 bases, with 18 bases left in between. The CDR3 loop spans 14 amino acids. Germline values: CDR1 MNHEY, CDR2 SMNVEV (reference sequence). The CDR3 spells CASSPRQVADTQYF. The CDR3 DNA reads TGTGCCAGCTCCCCTCGACAGGTGGCGGATACGCAGTATTTT.

This sequence joins TRBV10-1 and TRBJ2-7; TRBD2 aligns across 10 bases. V lost 5 bases and J lost 5; bases outside the gene matches: 9. Germline V gene data show CDR1 as WNHNN and CDR2 as SYGVQD (reference sequence). The CDR3 is 15 amino acids. The CDR3 region is CASSLAGDQPHEQYF. In nucleotides, the CDR3 is TGCGCCAGCAGTCTAGCGGGGGATCAACCCCACGAGCAGTACTTC.

This clone showed up just once. V gene TRBV6-1 combines with J gene TRBJ2-5; 8 positions match TRBD2. The CDR3 covers 15 residues. CDR1 and CDR2 (germline): MNHNS, SASEGT. V dropped 5 bases and J dropped 4; count of bases not matched to a gene: 9. CDR3 loop: CASSSPGLGGETQYF. The CDR3 nucleotides read TGTGCCAGCAGTAGTCCGGGACTAGGGGGAGAGACCCAGTACTTC.

This clone was observed a single time. CDR3 DNA: TGCGCCAGCAGCCTCTCTGTTGGACAGGGGGCCTACGAGCAGTACTTC. Amino acid sequence: CASSLSVGQGAYEQYF. This chain connects TRBV5-1 to TRBJ2-7; 10 nucleotides line up with TRBD1. Trimming cost V 4 bases and J 2 bases; bases outside gene matches: 9. The germline CDR1 and CDR2 sequences are SGHRS and YFSETQ. The CDR3 has 16 residues.

This clone was picked up one time. This chain joins TRBV6-8 and TRBJ2-1; TRBD1 is a possible D gene (6 bases). V was cut by 2 bases and J by 4 bases, with 30 bases left in between. In germline, CDR1 is MNHGY, CDR2 SAAAGT. This CDR3 is 21 amino acids long. The CDR3 bases are TGTGCCAGCAGTTACCGTCTTGGGGGCCATCATGGTGGGAATGTTTACAATGAGCAGTTCTTC. This encodes CASSYRLGGHHGGNVYNEQFF.

Comments on this clone: The sample contains more than one DNA sequence encoding this CDR3. As DNA, the CDR3 is TGTGCCAGCAGTGTTCTCGCCGACAACTCTGGAAACACCATATATTTT. Translating gives CASSVLADNSGNTIYF. The chain joins TRBV6-1 to TRBJ1-3, with D unresolved. V lost 4 bases to trimming and J lost 0 bases, with 13 bases between them. Germline V gene lookup returns CDR1 MNHNS and CDR2 SASEGT. The CDR3 length is 16 residues.

V is TRBV6-1 and J is TRBJ2-2; 8 bases align to TRBD1. After removal of 6 bases from V and 2 bases from J, the junction contained 5 bases not matched to a gene. The CDR3 contains 15 residues. The germline V gene has CDR1 MNHNS and CDR2 SASEGT. The CDR3 sequence is CASSWTGRNTGELFF. The CDR3 DNA follows: TGTGCCAGCAGCTGGACAGGGCGAAACACCGGGGAGCTGTTTTTT.

This clone was seen a few times. The CDR3 bases are TGTGCCAGCAGACAGGGGGCTGAAGCTTTCTTT. Encoded protein: CASRQGAEAFF. The V gene is TRBV6-5, the J gene TRBJ1-1, with 8 bases matching TRBD1. The CDR3 has 11 residues. The V gene's germline CDR1 is MNHEY and CDR2 SVGAGI. The V and J ends lost 6 bases and 6 bases, in that order; junction bases with no gene match: 0.

This chain links TRBV25-1 with TRBJ2-1; tentatively, D is TRBD1 (6 bases). Deletions cut 3 bases from V and 4 bases from J, with 16 bases between. The CDR3 runs 16 residues. Looked up from germline, CDR1 is MGHDK and CDR2 is SYGVNS. The CDR3 coding sequence is TGTGCCAGCAGTGAGGGGCAGGGGATTCTATACAATGAGCAGTTCTTC. This encodes CASSEGQGILYNEQFF.

The genes are TRBV29-1 and TRBJ2-7; D call uncertain. V gave up 6 bases and J gave up 2 bases, with 17 bases separating them. The CDR3 totals 14 residues. Germline-derived CDR1 and CDR2 are SQVTM and ANQGSEA. The DNA of the CDR3 is TGCAGCGTCCCCAACCCGGCCCTAGCCTACGAGCAGTACTTC. It codes for CSVPNPALAYEQYF.

The chain recombines TRBV19 with TRBJ2-1; 13 bases are shared with TRBD2. The CDR3 contains 20 residues. Germline lookup yields CDR1 LNHDA and CDR2 SQIVND (reference sequence). V lost 0 bases to trimming and J lost 3 bases; unmatched junction nucleotides: 11. The CDR3 sequence is CASSIEGTGTSGKYYNEQFF. The CDR3 nucleotides read TGTGCCAGTAGTATAGAAGGCACGGGGACTAGCGGGAAGTACTACAATGAGCAGTTCTTC.

This clone was counted once. This chain connects TRBV29-1 to TRBJ1-2, with D possibly matching TRBD1 (5 bases). The CDR3 extends over 15 amino acids. V dropped 1 base and J dropped 4 bases, with 16 bases sitting between them. Germline-derived CDR1 and CDR2 are SQVTM and ANQGSEA. CDR3 DNA: TGCAGCGTTGAAGCTACGGGGGACGCTCCCTATGGCTACACCTTC. Its translation is CSVEATGDAPYGYTF. The variable domain in full, with the rest retrieved from reference TRBV29-1 and TRBJ1-2, is SAVISQKPSRDICQRGTSLTIQCQVDSQVTMMFWYRQQPGQSLTLIATANQGSEATYESGFVIDKFPISRPNLTFSTLTVSNMSPEDSSIYLCSVEATGDAPYGYTFGSGTRLTVV.

J is TRBJ2-1 and V is TRBV5-1; 7 bases match TRBD1. Germline CDR1 reads SGHRS; CDR2 reads YFSETQ. Trimming cost V 0 bases and J 3 bases; bases outside gene matches: 3. The CDR3 has 15 residues. The chain's CDR3 is CASSLEGGVYNEQFF. CDR3 nucleotides: TGCGCCAGCAGCTTGGAAGGGGGCGTCTACAATGAGCAGTTCTTC.